The 23 T cell receptor beta chains below all came from one sample that was sequenced in a study of blood T cell repertoires in COVID-19. Profiled with immunoSEQ multiplex PCR; TCRdb holds only in-frame clones, not every one. Of approximately 390,000 clones listed, about 90% are singletons. Sequencing was done on a sample of peripheral blood. The receptors were gathered from an older woman with COVID-19, enrolled during active disease.

The chain links TRBV12-3 or TRBV12-4 to TRBJ2-1; D call uncertain. This CDR3 has 13 residues. V was shortened by 3 bases and J by 2 bases, with 5 bases between the two germline ends. For the CDR3, the DNA is TGTGCCAGCAGTTTTGCGCCCTACAATGAGCAGTTCTTC. Translating gives CASSFAPYNEQFF.

This chain uses TRBV2 with TRBJ1-6; 8 nucleotides align to TRBD1. The CDR3 contains 13 residues. Germline loops: CDR1 SNHLY, CDR2 FYNNEI. Losses at the gene ends were 10 bases for V and 10 bases for J; bases not matched to a gene: 9. CDR3 loop: CATLGQGLSPLHF. Here the CDR3 DNA reads TGTGCCACCCTAGGACAGGGCCTCTCACCCCTCCACTTT. Together with reference TRBV2 and TRBJ1-6, the CDR3 gives the full variable domain: EPEVTQTPSHQVTQMGQEVILRCVPISNHLYFYWYRQILGQKVEFLVSFYNNEISEKSEIFDDQFSVERPDGSNFTLKIRSTKLEDSAMYFCATLGQGLSPLHFGNGTRLTVT.

As regards this clone: Other DNA sequences from this sample encode an identical CDR3 as well. V usage is TRBV5-4 and J usage is TRBJ1-2; TRBD1 is a possible D gene (6 bases). There are 13 residues in the CDR3. Germline assignment: CDR1 SGHNT and CDR2 YYREEE (reference sequence). Trimming took off 0 bases at V and 3 bases at J, with 6 bases between the two ends. The CDR3 DNA is TGTGCCAGCAGCTTGGACAGGGACTATGGCTACACCTTC. It translates to CASSLDRDYGYTF.

V is TRBV10-2 and J is TRBJ2-7, with 11 nucleotides matching TRBD1. The CDR3 consists of 19 residues. Looked up from germline, CDR1 is WSHSY and CDR2 is SAAADI. The J segment lost 3 bases and the V segment lost 0 bases, leaving 13 bases of the junction unmatched. CDR3 residues: CASSESPGQGVWGYYEQYF. CDR3 nucleotide sequence: TGCGCCAGCAGTGAGTCCCCGGGACAGGGGGTTTGGGGGTACTACGAGCAGTACTTC.

This chain connects TRBV9 to TRBJ1-3, with TRBD1 identical over 11 bases. The V segment lost 4 bases and the J segment 2 bases; nucleotides outside the gene matches: 8. Germline CDR1 reads SGDLS; CDR2 reads YYNGEE. The CDR3 spans 17 residues. The CDR3, as DNA: TGTGCCAGCAGCCTTAGGACAGGGGGCTATGCTGGAAACACCATATATTTT. Protein product: CASSLRTGGYAGNTIYF.

The rearrangement joins TRBV7-3 to TRBJ1-6, with no clear D. Germline CDR1 reads SGHTA; CDR2 reads FQGTGA. Trimming cost V 2 bases and J 7 bases, with 9 bases left between them. This CDR3 comprises 14 residues. In nucleotides, the CDR3 is TGTGCCAGCAGCTTACAGGCGTGGAATTCACCCCTCCACTTT. Translation gives CASSLQAWNSPLHF.

CDR3 loop: CASSTDRGLGKLFF. The CDR3 nucleotides read TGTGCCAGCAGTACGGACAGGGGGCTCGGAAAACTGTTTTTT. The chain links TRBV6-5 to TRBJ1-4; the match to TRBD1 covers 11 bases. The germline V gene has CDR1 MNHEY and CDR2 SVGAGI. This CDR3 is 14 amino acids long. Trimming at V came to 5 bases and at J to 10 bases, leaving 6 bases not matched to a gene.

The rearrangement links TRBV4-1 to TRBJ1-5; D ambiguous. V was clipped by 0 bases and J by 5 bases, with 14 bases between them. The germline V gene encodes CDR1 MGHRA and CDR2 YSYEKL. This CDR3 region has 16 residues. The DNA for the CDR3 is TGCGCCAGCAGCCAAGATCAAATAGCGATCCATCAGCCCCAGCATTTT. This encodes CASSQDQIAIHQPQHF.

The J gene is TRBJ2-7, the V gene TRBV28; TRBD1 matches at 7 bases. V dropped 6 bases and J dropped 0; count of bases not matched to a gene: 8. The germline gives CDR1 MDHEN, CDR2 SYDVKM. The CDR3 extends over 15 amino acids. The CDR3 DNA is TGTGCCAGCAGGACAGAGACAGGGAGCTCCTACGAGCAGTACTTC. Its translation: CASRTETGSSYEQYF.

The rearrangement uses TRBV16 and TRBJ2-3, with 7 bases lining up with TRBD2. V dropped 2 bases and J dropped 4; count of bases not matched to a gene: 3. The CDR3 length is 14 residues. Germline CDR1 reads KGHSY; CDR2 reads FQNENV. The DNA of the CDR3 is TGTGCCAGCAGCCAAAACGCGGGGGCAGATACGCAGTATTTT. Translated: CASSQNAGADTQYF.

This chain uses TRBV4-1 with TRBJ1-6, with D unclear. V lost 8 bases to trimming and J lost 8 bases, with 13 bases between them. This CDR3 contains 13 residues. Germline V gene sequence: CDR1 MGHRA, CDR2 YSYEKL. CDR3 nucleotides: TGCGCCAGCGGAGGGCGTCGGGATTCACCCCTCCACTTT. Amino acids: CASGGRRDSPLHF.

The V call is TRBV9, the J call TRBJ1-1; 7 bases map to TRBD1. The CDR3 has 16 residues. CDR1 is SGDLS and CDR2 is YYNGEE in the germline V gene. V shed 0 bases and J 7 bases; nucleotides not matched to a gene: 12. The CDR3 reads CASSVVGAGGNIEAFF. The CDR3 coding sequence is TGTGCCAGCAGCGTAGTGGGAGCAGGGGGGAATATTGAAGCTTTCTTT.

The chain links TRBV5-6 to TRBJ2-1, with D perhaps matching TRBD2 (5 bases). V was pared by 4 bases and J by 2 bases, with 13 bases between. The CDR3 has 15 residues. Germline assignment: CDR1 SGHDT and CDR2 YYEEEE. CDR3 sequence reads: CASSNEGAPYNEQFF. The CDR3 nucleotides are TGTGCCAGCAGCAACGAGGGCGCTCCCTACAATGAGCAGTTCTTC. The full variable domain, completed using reference TRBV5-6 and TRBJ2-1, is DAGVTQSPTHLIKTRGQQVTLRCSPKSGHDTVSWYQQALGQGPQFIFQYYEEEERQRGNFPDRFSGHQFPNYSSELNVNALLLGDSALYLCASSNEGAPYNEQFFGPGTRLTVL.

The V gene is TRBV6-5, the J gene TRBJ2-3; a possible D gene is TRBD2 (6 bases). Germline V gene lookup returns CDR1 MNHEY and CDR2 SVGAGI. V dropped 0 bases and J dropped 0 bases, with 10 bases sitting between them. The CDR3 sequence is 16 residues long. The CDR3 protein is CASSYSGRPSTDTQYF. In DNA, the CDR3 is TGTGCCAGCAGTTACTCAGGGAGGCCTAGCACAGATACGCAGTATTTT.

This clone was seen a single time. The chain uses TRBV11-2 and TRBJ2-7, with D perhaps matching TRBD1 (6 bases). Germline CDR1 is SGHAT and CDR2 is FQNNGV. CDR3 length: 14 residues. The V end lost 5 bases, the J end lost 7 bases, and 18 bases lay between the germline ends. The CDR3, as DNA: TGTGCCAGCAGCACGCCGGGACACAGAGTAGAGCAGTACTTC. This translates into CASSTPGHRVEQYF.

The chain has TRBV6-5 and TRBJ1-2, with D unclear. The germline V gene has CDR1 MNHEY and CDR2 SVGAGI. This CDR3 contains 16 residues. V dropped 2 bases and J dropped 2 bases, with 15 bases sitting between them. The CDR3 coding sequence is TGTGCCAGCAGTTACCGGGTAGACGGCGGAAACTATGGCTACACCTTC. Amino acid sequence: CASSYRVDGGNYGYTF.

V and J are TRBV10-3 and TRBJ1-1; no reliable D call. The germline V and J ends were trimmed by 3 bases and 0 bases, with 11 bases remaining between them. The CDR3 sequence is 15 residues long. Per germline, CDR1 ENHRY and CDR2 SYGVKD. CDR3: CAISDAGRVNTEAFF. The CDR3, as DNA: TGTGCCATCAGTGATGCTGGGAGGGTGAACACTGAAGCTTTCTTT.

This clone appeared once. This sequence joins TRBV28 and TRBJ1-3; TRBD1 matches 12 bases. Germline-derived CDR1 and CDR2 are MDHEN and SYDVKM. There are 15 residues in the CDR3. V shed 10 bases and J 8 bases; nucleotides not matched to a gene: 12. The CDR3 loop is CATRSGTGGLDTIYF. The DNA of the CDR3 is TGTGCCACCAGATCTGGGACAGGGGGCTTAGACACCATATATTTT.

The chain combines TRBV6-5 with TRBJ1-3; D perhaps matches TRBD1 (6 bases). Deletions cut 9 bases from V and 4 bases from J, with 19 bases between. The CDR3 sequence is 15 residues long. The V gene's germline CDR1 is MNHEY and CDR2 SVGAGI. In DNA, the CDR3 is TGTGCCAGTATGAGGGGGGGGGCTAACGGAAACACCATATATTTT. Its translation is CASMRGGANGNTIYF.

This clone was seen a single time. The chain is built from TRBV6-5 and TRBJ2-7, with TRBD1 identical over 10 bases. Germline V CDR1 and CDR2: MNHEY, SVGAGI. This CDR3 comprises 15 residues. J lost 3 bases, V lost 6 bases, and 8 bases had no gene match. The CDR3 is CASRNRDRGIYEQYF. CDR3 coding DNA: TGTGCCAGCAGGAACCGGGACAGGGGAATCTACGAGCAGTACTTC.

This chain links TRBV29-1 with TRBJ1-1, with D uncertain. CDR1 is SQVTM and CDR2 is ANQGSEA in the germline V gene. The CDR3 covers 12 residues. V was pared by 6 bases and J by 8 bases, with 16 bases between. CDR3 nucleotide sequence: TGCAGCGTGAGGAGGGAAGTCAGGGAAGCTTTCTTT. Amino acids: CSVRREVREAFF.

The J gene is TRBJ2-5, the V gene TRBV11-2, with D possibly matching TRBD2 (6 bases). CDR1 and CDR2 (germline): SGHAT, FQNNGV. V was pared by 0 bases and J by 5 bases, with 22 bases between. The CDR3 covers 18 residues. The CDR3, as DNA: TGTGCCAGCAGCTTAGAGGGTTTGGGGGGTGAAACCGGGGAGACCCAGTACTTC. Translating it yields CASSLEGLGGETGETQYF. The variable domain in full, completed from reference TRBV11-2 and TRBJ2-5, reads EAGVAQSPRYKIIEKRQSVAFWCNPISGHATLYWYQQILGQGPKLLIQFQNNGVVDDSQLPKDRFSAERLKGVDSTLKIQPAKLEDSAVYLCASSLEGLGGETGETQYFGPGTRLLVL.

CDR3 region: CASESLFGGPYTEAFF. The CDR3 DNA reads TGTGCCAGCGAATCCCTATTCGGGGGTCCTTACACTGAAGCTTTCTTT. The V call is TRBV28, the J call TRBJ1-1, with D perhaps TRBD1 (5 bases). Germline CDR1 and CDR2: MDHEN and SYDVKM. CDR3 length: 16 amino acids. Trimming stripped 8 bases from V and 3 bases from J, with 22 bases between.